These T cell receptor beta chains were read from a single sample in a study of T cell responses to AZD1222 COVID-19 vaccine. Some clones are missing from TCRdb's copy, which holds only in-frame ones; the method was immunoSEQ multiplex PCR. The sample consists of 85,000 to 120,000 clones, about 90% of them appearing once. The sequences come from peripheral blood, collected 28 days after the second AZD1222 dose. The receptors here all came from an adult who received the AZD1222 COVID-19 vaccine. CDR3s include the opening cysteine and the closing phenylalanine or tryptophan. The order of the fields is D gene, J gene, V gene, clone size, CDR3 DNA, CDR3 protein. The D gene is left open where the match is weak. Clone size is given for some rows only: seen once, a few or many times, or a class if the clone is expanded.

d_call: .
j_call: TRBJ2-3
v_call: TRBV4-1
clone_size: few
cdr3_nt: TGCGCCAGCAGTCCGGGTCGACAGAGCACAGATACGCAGTATTTT
cdr3_aa: CASSPGRQSTDTQYF

d_call: .
j_call: TRBJ1-1
v_call: TRBV7-6
clone_size: .
cdr3_nt: TGTGCCAGCAGCCTAAACCTGGACAGTCAAGCTTTCTTT
cdr3_aa: CASSLNLDSQAFF

d_call: .
j_call: TRBJ2-7
v_call: TRBV5-1
clone_size: .
cdr3_nt: TGCGCCAGCAGCTCGGGGGTAAGGGAGCAGTACTTC
cdr3_aa: CASSSGVREQYF

d_call: .
j_call: TRBJ1-2
v_call: TRBV6-1
clone_size: .
cdr3_nt: TGTGCCAGCAGTGAAGTGCGGAGCTACTATGGCTACACCTTC
cdr3_aa: CASSEVRSYYGYTF

d_call: .
j_call: TRBJ1-1
v_call: TRBV30
clone_size: .
cdr3_nt: TGTGCCTGGACCCGGGCGGCAGGGACTGAAGCTTTCTTT
cdr3_aa: CAWTRAAGTEAFF

d_call: .
j_call: TRBJ2-7
v_call: TRBV9
clone_size: .
cdr3_nt: TGTGCCAGCAGCGTTGGTACGCCGTCGTACGAGCAGTACTTC
cdr3_aa: CASSVGTPSYEQYF

d_call: .
j_call: TRBJ1-5
v_call: TRBV4-1
clone_size: .
cdr3_nt: TGCGCCAGCAGCCAAGTCCACGGGGATAGCAATCAGCCCCAGCATTTT
cdr3_aa: CASSQVHGDSNQPQHF

d_call: .
j_call: TRBJ1-2
v_call: TRBV5-1
clone_size: .
cdr3_nt: TGCGCCAGCAGGGGCCCCGGGGATGGGTATGGCTACACCTTC
cdr3_aa: CASRGPGDGYGYTF

d_call: .
j_call: TRBJ2-7
v_call: TRBV7-8
clone_size: .
cdr3_nt: TGTGCCAGCAGCTTAGCCCTCGGGACCTCCTACGAGCAGTACTTC
cdr3_aa: CASSLALGTSYEQYF

d_call: .
j_call: TRBJ1-1
v_call: TRBV7-9
clone_size: .
cdr3_nt: TGTGCCAGCAGCTTAGCGGGGGTGGAAGCTTTCTTT
cdr3_aa: CASSLAGVEAFF

d_call: TRBD2
j_call: TRBJ2-1
v_call: TRBV3-1/TRBV3-2
clone_size: .
cdr3_nt: TGTGCCAGCAGCAGCCTGGGACTAGCCCTACCCAATGAGCAGTTCTTC
cdr3_aa: CASSSLGLALPNEQFF

d_call: .
j_call: TRBJ2-3
v_call: TRBV7-2
clone_size: .
cdr3_nt: TGTGCCAGCAGCCCCACCCCTGGAGGCCCCACAGATACGCAGTATTTT
cdr3_aa: CASSPTPGGPTDTQYF

d_call: TRBD1
j_call: TRBJ1-2
v_call: TRBV6-6
clone_size: once
cdr3_nt: TGTGCCAGCAGAGACAGGGAGGACTATGGCTACACCTTC
cdr3_aa: CASRDREDYGYTF

d_call: .
j_call: TRBJ1-1
v_call: TRBV27
clone_size: .
cdr3_nt: TGTGCCAGCAGTTTCCCCTCGGGGACTGAAGCTTTCTTT
cdr3_aa: CASSFPSGTEAFF

d_call: TRBD1
j_call: TRBJ1-6
v_call: TRBV13
clone_size: .
cdr3_nt: TGTGCCAGCAGCTCAGCAGGGGGCTCCTATAATTCACCCCTCCACTTT
cdr3_aa: CASSSAGGSYNSPLHF

d_call: TRBD1
j_call: TRBJ1-1
v_call: TRBV19
clone_size: .
cdr3_nt: TGTGCCAGTAGCCAGGACAGGGGCACTGAAGCTTTCTTT
cdr3_aa: CASSQDRGTEAFF

d_call: .
j_call: TRBJ2-5
v_call: TRBV6-2/TRBV6-3
clone_size: .
cdr3_nt: TGTGCCAGCAGTTACGTCGGAGAGACCCAGTACTTC
cdr3_aa: CASSYVGETQYF

d_call: .
j_call: TRBJ1-3
v_call: TRBV2
clone_size: once
cdr3_nt: TGTGCCAGCAGTGTAACTGGAAACACCATATATTTT
cdr3_aa: CASSVTGNTIYF

d_call: TRBD1
j_call: TRBJ1-6
v_call: TRBV5-1
clone_size: .
cdr3_nt: TGCGCCAGCAGCGCCAGGGGGACCCAAAATAATTCACCCCTCCACTTT
cdr3_aa: CASSARGTQNNSPLHF

d_call: .
j_call: TRBJ2-1
v_call: TRBV4-2
clone_size: .
cdr3_nt: TGTGCCAGCAGCCAAGATGGGGTGGGGAGCTACAATGAGCAGTTCTTC
cdr3_aa: CASSQDGVGSYNEQFF

d_call: .
j_call: TRBJ1-4
v_call: TRBV24-1
clone_size: .
cdr3_nt: TGTGCCACCAGTGAGGACAGTGAAAAACTGTTTTTT
cdr3_aa: CATSEDSEKLFF

d_call: .
j_call: TRBJ2-3
v_call: TRBV7-2
clone_size: .
cdr3_nt: TGTGCCAGCAGCTTAGCGAGCCTCTGGGGGGGCCGTGGCACAGATACGCAGTATTTT
cdr3_aa: CASSLASLWGGRGTDTQYF

d_call: .
j_call: TRBJ1-5
v_call: TRBV28
clone_size: .
cdr3_nt: TGTGCCAGCAGGGAAACGACGGGGGTCGTAAGCAATCAGCCCCAGCATTTT
cdr3_aa: CASRETTGVVSNQPQHF

d_call: .
j_call: TRBJ2-7
v_call: TRBV12-5
clone_size: .
cdr3_nt: TGTGCTAGTGGGAACAGGGATTTGAATTACGAGCAGTACTTC
cdr3_aa: CASGNRDLNYEQYF

d_call: TRBD1
j_call: TRBJ2-7
v_call: TRBV7-9
clone_size: .
cdr3_nt: TGTGCCAGCAGCCCACGACAGGGCCAACTCTACGAGCAGTACTTC
cdr3_aa: CASSPRQGQLYEQYF

d_call: .
j_call: TRBJ1-6
v_call: TRBV4-3
clone_size: medium-sized
cdr3_nt: TGCGCCAGCAGCTTCCGGGAGATGAATTCACCCCTCCACTTT
cdr3_aa: CASSFREMNSPLHF

d_call: .
j_call: TRBJ1-3
v_call: TRBV18
clone_size: few
cdr3_nt: TGTGCCAGCTCACCCTACAAGAGCTCTGGAAACACCATATATTTT
cdr3_aa: CASSPYKSSGNTIYF

d_call: .
j_call: TRBJ2-3
v_call: TRBV10-3
clone_size: .
cdr3_nt: TGTGCCATCACCCCTGGGGGACATACGCAGTATTTT
cdr3_aa: CAITPGGHTQYF

d_call: .
j_call: TRBJ2-1
v_call: TRBV7-3
clone_size: .
cdr3_nt: TGTGCCAGCAGCCCAACCTCTTACAATGAGCAGTTCTTC
cdr3_aa: CASSPTSYNEQFF

d_call: .
j_call: TRBJ2-7
v_call: TRBV9
clone_size: .
cdr3_nt: TGTGCCAGCAGCGTAGCTGGACAGCCCGGCGAGCAGTACTTC
cdr3_aa: CASSVAGQPGEQYF

d_call: .
j_call: TRBJ1-6
v_call: TRBV2
clone_size: .
cdr3_nt: TGTGCCAGCAGTGAAAGCCGGATCGCTAATTCACCCCTCCACTTT
cdr3_aa: CASSESRIANSPLHF

d_call: .
j_call: TRBJ2-3
v_call: TRBV2
clone_size: .
cdr3_nt: TGTGCCAGCAGGACCGGGACATCCCCTAGCACAGATACGCAGTATTTT
cdr3_aa: CASRTGTSPSTDTQYF

d_call: TRBD1
j_call: TRBJ1-2
v_call: TRBV18
clone_size: .
cdr3_nt: TGTGCCAGCTCACCAGGGCAGGGGGCCGGATCGTATGGCTACACCTTC
cdr3_aa: CASSPGQGAGSYGYTF

d_call: TRBD1
j_call: TRBJ2-7
v_call: TRBV7-2
clone_size: .
cdr3_nt: TGTGCCAGCAGACGACAGGGGGCGACGGCGTACGAGCAGTACTTC
cdr3_aa: CASRRQGATAYEQYF

d_call: .
j_call: TRBJ1-1
v_call: TRBV19
clone_size: .
cdr3_nt: TGTGCCAGTAGTCCGGTCGGGCCCGCCCCATTGAACACTGAAGCTTTCTTT
cdr3_aa: CASSPVGPAPLNTEAFF

d_call: TRBD1
j_call: TRBJ2-1
v_call: TRBV19
clone_size: .
cdr3_nt: TGTGCCAGTAGTAGGGACAGGGCCTACAATGAGCAGTTCTTC
cdr3_aa: CASSRDRAYNEQFF

d_call: .
j_call: TRBJ2-7
v_call: TRBV4-2
clone_size: .
cdr3_nt: TGTGCCAGCAGCCCCGGGACACCCAGCTACGAGCAGTACTTC
cdr3_aa: CASSPGTPSYEQYF

d_call: .
j_call: TRBJ2-7
v_call: TRBV7-4
clone_size: .
cdr3_nt: TGTGCCAGCAGCTTAAGGGGGTCTTACGAGCAGTACTTC
cdr3_aa: CASSLRGSYEQYF

d_call: .
j_call: TRBJ2-7
v_call: TRBV5-6
clone_size: once
cdr3_nt: TGTGCCAGCAGCTTTGGACCTCGCTCAACAAACTTC
cdr3_aa: CASSFGPRSTNF

d_call: TRBD1
j_call: TRBJ1-2
v_call: TRBV6-4
clone_size: .
cdr3_nt: TGTGCCAGCAAACCTTCACCGGGACAGGGGGTTGGTGGCTACACCTTC
cdr3_aa: CASKPSPGQGVGGYTF

d_call: .
j_call: TRBJ1-5
v_call: TRBV4-1
clone_size: .
cdr3_nt: TGCGCCAGCAGTCGAGAAATGGACGATAACAATCAGCCCCAGCATTTT
cdr3_aa: CASSREMDDNNQPQHF

d_call: .
j_call: TRBJ1-5
v_call: TRBV30
clone_size: .
cdr3_nt: TGTGCCTGGAGTGATCAGGGCGCCAGCAATCAGCCCCAGCATTTT
cdr3_aa: CAWSDQGASNQPQHF

d_call: .
j_call: TRBJ1-5
v_call: TRBV3-1/TRBV3-2
clone_size: .
cdr3_nt: TGTGCCAGCAGCCAGGACAGCGATAGCAATCAGCCCCAGCATTTT
cdr3_aa: CASSQDSDSNQPQHF

d_call: TRBD1
j_call: TRBJ2-3
v_call: TRBV30
clone_size: .
cdr3_nt: TGTGCCTGGAACCCAGGGGGCATAGGCACAGATACGCAGTATTTT
cdr3_aa: CAWNPGGIGTDTQYF

d_call: .
j_call: TRBJ1-6
v_call: TRBV7-2
clone_size: .
cdr3_nt: TGTGCCAGCAGCTTAGTTTCAGGGGATAATTCACCCCTCCACTTT
cdr3_aa: CASSLVSGDNSPLHF

d_call: TRBD1
j_call: TRBJ1-3
v_call: TRBV3-1/TRBV3-2
clone_size: .
cdr3_nt: TGTGCCAGCAGCCAAGCCCCTCAGGGGGACCGAAACACCATATATTTT
cdr3_aa: CASSQAPQGDRNTIYF

d_call: .
j_call: TRBJ2-1
v_call: TRBV9
clone_size: once
cdr3_nt: TGTGCCAGCAGCGTAGGGGACGTAGCCTACAATGAGCAGTTCTTC
cdr3_aa: CASSVGDVAYNEQFF

d_call: .
j_call: TRBJ2-2
v_call: TRBV7-9
clone_size: .
cdr3_nt: TGTGCCAGCAGCTTACGCCAAGGGAACACCGGGGAGCTGTTTTTT
cdr3_aa: CASSLRQGNTGELFF

d_call: .
j_call: TRBJ2-7
v_call: TRBV25-1
clone_size: .
cdr3_nt: TGTGCCAGCAGTGAATCTGGTAGGGAGCAGTACTTC
cdr3_aa: CASSESGREQYF

d_call: TRBD1
j_call: TRBJ2-2
v_call: TRBV11-2
clone_size: .
cdr3_nt: TGTGCCAGCAGCAATTTAGGGGGCGACACCGGGGAGCTGTTTTTT
cdr3_aa: CASSNLGGDTGELFF

d_call: .
j_call: TRBJ1-1
v_call: TRBV30
clone_size: .
cdr3_nt: TGTGCCTGGAGTATCACCGGCGGCGTGAGGGTTGAAGCTTTCTTT
cdr3_aa: CAWSITGGVRVEAFF